This T cell receptor (beta chain) was sequenced for a study of blood T cell repertoires in COVID-19. Study-level background: T cells, B-cell-depleted T cells, or PBMCs supplied cDNA or gDNA.

This table comes from immunoSEQ multiplex PCR, and its TCRdb copy is limited to in-frame clones, with some not included. The sample shows 150,000 or so clones, around 87% of them seen only once. Germline-derived CDR1 and CDR2 are MRHNA and SNTAGT. The CDR3 runs to 13 residues. V was clipped by 5 bases and J by 2 bases, with 9 bases between them. The sample consisted of peripheral blood. V gene TRBV6-4 combines with J gene TRBJ1-1, with D tentatively TRBD1 (5 bases). The TCR comes from a man aged 60 to 69 with COVID-19, enrolled during active disease. CDR3: CASSTTANTEAFF. In DNA form, the CDR3 reads TGTGCCAGCAGTACGACAGCAAACACTGAAGCTTTCTTT.